This T cell receptor (beta chain) was documented in a study of cytomegalovirus exposure and HLA in healthy donors. Trimming at V came to 6 bases and at J to 8 bases, leaving 6 bases not matched to a gene. The CDR3 loop spans 14 amino acids. Germline V gene sequence: CDR1 SGHVS, CDR2 FQNEAQ. Primers: 60 Vbeta forward and 13 Jbeta reverse. Authors' processing steps: Counted up in a later analysis, unique TCR beta chains came to some 72 million, with around 9.9 million shared. Libraries were prepared by immunoSEQ multiplex PCR; TCRdb keeps only in-frame clonotypes and omits some of them. V, J and clone size are taken as reported in that table, and D and trimming were inferred from the DNA itself. Here the sample spans some 140,000 clones, about 74% being singletons.

The chain recombines TRBV7-8 with TRBJ2-1; 11 positions match TRBD2. The sequenced sample consisted of PBMCs. The origin of this receptor is a man aged 25 to 40 in good health and CMV-seronegative. In DNA form, the CDR3 reads TGTGCCAGCAGGGGCCTAGCGGGAGGTCATGAGCAGTTCTTC. This gives the protein CASRGLAGGHEQFF. Based on the CDR3 plus reference TRBV7-8 and TRBJ2-1, the full variable domain is GAGVSQSPRYKVAKRGQDVALRCDPISGHVSLFWYQQALGQGPEFLTYFQNEAQLDKSGLPSDRFFAERPEGSVSTLKIQRTQQEDSAVYLCASRGLAGGHEQFFGPGTRLTVL.